The next 4 T cell receptor beta chains were all read from a single sample in a study of OX40 agonist ivuxolimab in advanced cancers. Produced via immunoSEQ multiplex PCR; TCRdb's table is partial and in-frame only. The table has fewer than 25,000 clones, 85% seen once. The sample in question was CD4+ or CD8+ T cells sorted from blood, obtained in a trial of the OX40 agonist ivuxolimab. The receptors stem from an adult with an advanced solid tumor such as melanoma, head and neck, liver or kidney cancer.

The rearrangement links TRBV14 to TRBJ2-1; 13 nucleotides align to TRBD2. This CDR3 region has 18 residues. Germline V gene sequence: CDR1 SGHDN, CDR2 FVKESK. V lost 2 bases, J lost 7 bases, and 11 bases stayed unmatched. This chain's CDR3 is CASSQSRRTSGSSNEQFF. CDR3 DNA: TGTGCCAGCAGCCAATCTCGAAGGACTAGCGGGAGTTCGAATGAGCAGTTCTTC.

This chain connects TRBV5-1 to TRBJ2-5, with TRBD1 identical over 8 bases. V dropped 4 bases and J dropped 4; count of bases not matched to a gene: 9. The CDR3 has 15 amino acids. Germline-derived CDR1 and CDR2 are SGHRS and YFSETQ. The CDR3 bases are TGCGCCAGCAGCGGAGGACAGGGTGTCCCAGAGACCCAGTACTTC. Its translation: CASSGGQGVPETQYF.

The V gene is TRBV5-6, the J gene TRBJ2-5, with 7 bases lining up with TRBD1. Trimming at V came to 4 bases and at J to 1 base, leaving 4 bases not matched to a gene. This CDR3 has 14 residues. Germline loops: CDR1 SGHDT, CDR2 YYEEEE. This chain's CDR3 is CASSEGAAQETQYF. CDR3 sequence (DNA): TGTGCCAGCAGCGAGGGGGCGGCCCAAGAGACCCAGTACTTC.

The CDR3 loop reads CASSKNSNQPQHF. In DNA form, the CDR3 reads TGTGCCAGCAGTAAGAATAGCAATCAGCCCCAGCATTTT. The chain uses TRBV11-2 and TRBJ1-5; no firm D call. V was clipped by 6 bases and J by 0 bases, with 6 bases between them. The germline V gene encodes CDR1 SGHAT and CDR2 FQNNGV. The length of the CDR3 is 13 residues. Drawing the rest from reference TRBV11-2 and TRBJ1-5, the complete variable domain is EAGVAQSPRYKIIEKRQSVAFWCNPISGHATLYWYQQILGQGPKLLIQFQNNGVVDDSQLPKDRFSAERLKGVDSTLKIQPAKLEDSAVYLCASSKNSNQPQHFGDGTRLSIL.